One and the same sample provided the 30 T cell receptor beta chains below, sequenced in a study of CD8 T cells in ankylosing spondylitis. TCRdb fed the 5' RACE reads into MiXCR, producing one record per CDR3 protein. Of 200,000 to 250,000 distinct CDR3 sequences in the sample, roughly 25% were seen once. Sequencing input: blood, either unsorted or a sorted T cell fraction (not recorded which). The receptor source for this set is a male donor with ankylosing spondylitis or in good health (not recorded which).

The table lists this clonotype with many counts. The chain recombines TRBV4-1 with TRBJ1-6; D uncertain. The CDR3 spans 17 residues. Germline-derived CDR1 and CDR2 are MGHRA and YSYEKL. The V and J ends lost 0 bases and 0 bases respectively, with 9 bases between them. As DNA, the CDR3 is TGCGCCAGCAGCCAAGATGGTGCCGACTCCTATAATTCACCCCTCCACTTT. It is translated as CASSQDGADSYNSPLHF.

This clonotype was counted between two and nine times. This chain connects TRBV12-5 to TRBJ2-2; D gene uncertain. V shed 0 bases and J shed 1 base, with 9 bases lying between them. The CDR3 runs 16 residues. Per germline, CDR1 LGHNT and CDR2 FRNRAP. This CDR3 reads CASGLVLLENTGELFF. The CDR3 DNA reads as TGTGCTAGTGGTTTGGTACTACTGGAGAACACCGGGGAGCTGTTTTTT.

This clonotype was counted many times. The chain carries TRBV7-2 and TRBJ2-7; the D is unclear. Per the germline V gene, CDR1 is SGHTA and CDR2 is FQGNSA. V gave up 2 bases and J gave up 6 bases, with 17 bases separating them. This CDR3 region has 15 residues. CDR3 amino acids: CASSLLLGSSGEQYF. The DNA for the CDR3 is TGTGCCAGCAGCTTACTGCTTGGATCGTCGGGCGAGCAGTACTTC.

To note about this clonotype: Since a much larger clone is just one base distant, this may be a read error. This CDR3 is missing its conserved last phenylalanine or tryptophan, likely due to a read error. The chain uses TRBV5-1 and TRBJ2-1, with D possibly called TRBD1 or TRBD2 (5 bases each). The CDR3 runs to 13 residues. The V gene's germline CDR1 is SGHRS and CDR2 YFSETQ. V shed 0 bases and J shed 7 bases, with 8 bases lying between them. The CDR3 loop reads CASSLEGTNEQFI. The CDR3 nucleotides are TGCGCCAGCAGCTTGGAAGGGACGAATGAGCAGTTCATC.

This clonotype has at least ten counts. The chain couples TRBV7-3 to TRBJ2-5, with TRBD1 matching 11 bases. V lost 5 bases and J lost 2; bases outside the gene matches: 4. Germline V CDR1 and CDR2: SGHTA, FQGTGA. There are 15 residues in the CDR3. CDR3 in DNA: TGTGCCAGCAGCCGGACAGGGGGCGGGCAAGAGACCCAGTACTTC. Translating it yields CASSRTGGGQETQYF.

There are many counts of this clonotype. The V gene is TRBV12-3 or TRBV12-4, the J gene TRBJ2-7; 7 bases map to TRBD2. The CDR3 contains 14 residues. J was trimmed by 0 bases and V by 5 bases; bases with no gene match: 4. CDR3 bases: TGTGCCAGCAGTCCGGGACTAAGCTCCTACGAGCAGTACTTC. The encoded protein is CASSPGLSSYEQYF.

This clonotype was observed many times. The V gene is TRBV4-1, the J gene TRBJ2-5; TRBD2 is a possible D gene (5 bases). CDR1 MGHRA and CDR2 YSYEKL come from the germline V gene. The CDR3 runs 14 residues. The ends were cut back, 1 base at V and 4 bases at J, with 10 bases in the middle. CDR3 DNA: TGCGCCAGCAGCCAAGGGTTGGGGAGAGAGACCCAGTACTTC. Protein sequence: CASSQGLGRETQYF.

This clonotype occurred a few times. V is TRBV20-1 and J is TRBJ2-4; D is uncertain. This CDR3 is 13 amino acids long. V shed 3 bases and J shed 0 bases, with 6 bases lying between them. CDR1 DFQATT and CDR2 SNEGSKA come from the germline V gene (reference sequence). The chain's CDR3 is CSASILAKNIQYF. DNA for the CDR3: TGCAGTGCTAGTATTCTAGCCAAAAACATTCAGTACTTC.

This clonotype was recorded at least ten times. The rearrangement joins TRBV28 to TRBJ2-7; no clear D. Germline V gene sequence: CDR1 MDHEN, CDR2 SYDVKM. This CDR3 is 12 amino acids long. V was shortened by 3 bases and J by 4 bases, with 7 bases between the two germline ends. CDR3 DNA sequence: TGTGCCAGCAGTTTGGGCAGGTACGAGCAGTACTTC. Translation: CASSLGRYEQYF. Drawing the rest from reference TRBV28 and TRBJ2-7, the complete variable domain is DVKVTQSSRYLVKRTGEKVFLECVQDMDHENMFWYRQDPGLGLRLIYFSYDVKMKEKGDIPEGYSVSREKKERFSLILESASTNQTSMYLCASSLGRYEQYFGPGTRLTVT.

This clonotype was seen ten or more times. This chain joins TRBV2 and TRBJ1-5; D not certain. Trimming removed 6 bases at V and 3 bases at J, with 9 bases between. CDR3 length: 13 residues. Looked up from germline, CDR1 is SNHLY and CDR2 is FYNNEI. DNA for the CDR3: TGTGCCAGCAGCCAGGTGTTCAATCAGCCCCAGCATTTT. This gives the protein CASSQVFNQPQHF.

Ten or more counts support this clonotype. The J gene is TRBJ2-3, the V gene TRBV5-1; a weak D match, TRBD2 (6 bases). The CDR3 sequence is 15 residues long. Germline V CDR1 and CDR2: SGHRS, YFSETQ. Trimming left V 5 bases short and J 2 bases short, with 15 bases between. The CDR3 protein is CASRDGVADTDTQYF. DNA of the CDR3: TGCGCCAGCAGGGACGGCGTAGCGGACACAGATACGCAGTATTTT.

This clonotype has at least ten counts. V is TRBV10-3 and J is TRBJ2-2; TRBD1 matches 9 bases. This CDR3 region has 14 residues. Germline V lookup: CDR1 ENHRY, CDR2 SYGVKD. J was trimmed by 5 bases and V by 6 bases; bases with no gene match: 4. The CDR3: CAIRTGTGTGELFF. CDR3 coding DNA: TGTGCCATCAGGACCGGGACAGGGACCGGGGAGCTGTTTTTT.

This clonotype was observed a few times. The chain uses TRBV7-9 and TRBJ1-2; tentative D call: TRBD1 (5 bases). Germline assignment: CDR1 SEHNR and CDR2 FQNEAQ (reference sequence). Deletions cut 7 bases from V and 2 bases from J, with 14 bases between. The CDR3 totals 14 residues. The CDR3 here is CASTFGTPNYGYTF. CDR3 nucleotide sequence: TGTGCCAGCACCTTCGGGACGCCGAACTATGGCTACACCTTC.

The chain carries TRBV20-1 and TRBJ2-7, with D maybe TRBD2 (6 bases). Germline loops: CDR1 DFQATT, CDR2 SNEGSKA (reference sequence). Trimming pared 5 bases from V and 5 bases from J, leaving 19 bases between. The CDR3 is made up of 14 amino acids. CDR3 coding DNA: TGCAGTGCTGCCTTGGAGGGCCGCCTCGACGAGCAGTACTTC. It specifies CSAALEGRLDEQYF.

This clonotype was counted at least ten times. CDR3 in amino acids: CASSLPGDNEQFF. CDR3 DNA: TGCGCCAGCAGCCTACCGGGCGACAATGAGCAGTTCTTC. V and J are TRBV5-1 and TRBJ2-1; D uncertain. This CDR3 region has 13 residues. In germline, CDR1 is SGHRS, CDR2 YFSETQ. V was pared by 4 bases and J by 5 bases, with 10 bases between.

The rearrangement links TRBV29-1 to TRBJ2-5; 9 positions match TRBD2. The trim removed 4 bases at V and 3 bases at J, leaving 12 bases unmatched. The CDR3 totals 16 residues. Looked up from germline, CDR1 is SQVTM and CDR2 is ANQGSEA. CDR3 loop: CSVVLGVTSGKETQYF. Here the CDR3 DNA reads TGCAGCGTTGTCTTGGGGGTGACTAGCGGAAAAGAGACCCAGTACTTC.

This chain links TRBV6-5 with TRBJ2-7; 8 bases align to TRBD1. This CDR3 spans 12 amino acids. Trimming at V came to 4 bases and at J to 12 bases, leaving 8 bases not matched to a gene. CDR1 is MNHEY, CDR2 SVGAGI, per germline. CDR3 protein: CASSSPQGVPYF. The DNA for the CDR3 is TGTGCCAGCAGTTCCCCACAGGGGGTCCCGTACTTC.

There are many counts of this clonotype. The genes are TRBV20-1 and TRBJ2-1, with TRBD2 as a possible D gene (5 bases). The V end was cut by 0 bases, the J end by 7 bases, with 16 bases between. CDR1 and CDR2 (germline): DFQATT, SNEGSKA (reference sequence). This CDR3 region has 15 residues. The CDR3 spells CSARDRVGGLNEQFF. Here the CDR3 DNA reads TGCAGTGCTAGAGACCGTGTTGGAGGTTTAAATGAGCAGTTCTTC.

This clonotype has only one observation. This may come from a read error, since a much larger clone is one base off. The gene calls are TRBV12-3 or TRBV12-4 and TRBJ2-1, with D unresolved. This CDR3 comprises 12 residues. For the CDR3, the DNA is TGTGCCAGCAGTTTGACTGGTAATGAGCCGTTCTTC. Translating it yields CASSLTGNEPFF.

As regards this clonotype: A junction end diverges from the germline sequence, so it may reflect a read error. The chain combines TRBV13 with TRBJ2-7; tentative D call: TRBD2 (6 bases). Germline assignment: CDR1 PRHDT and CDR2 FYEKMQ (reference sequence). This CDR3 region has 12 residues. This chain's CDR3 is CASSLEYGTPDF. CDR3 coding DNA: TGTGCCAGCAGCTTAGAGTACGGGACTCCAGACTTC.

The chain carries TRBV20-1 and TRBJ2-5; maybe TRBD1 (6 bases). The germline gives CDR1 DFQATT, CDR2 SNEGSKA (reference sequence). The V end was cut by 6 bases, the J end by 5 bases, with 19 bases between. CDR3 length equals 14 residues. CDR3 coding DNA: TGCAGTGCCAGGGGTGCAGGGATGGATGAGACCCAGTACTTC. Protein product: CSARGAGMDETQYF.

CDR3 nucleotide sequence: TGCAGTGCTCCCAGGGGCACAGATACGCAGTATTTT. Its translation: CSAPRGTDTQYF. V gene TRBV20-1 combines with J gene TRBJ2-3, with D possibly TRBD1 on 5 matching bases. Trimming pared 5 bases from V and 1 base from J, leaving 7 bases between. The CDR3 covers 12 residues. The V gene's germline CDR1 is DFQATT and CDR2 SNEGSKA (reference sequence).

The genes are TRBV7-2 and TRBJ1-4, with a weak D call TRBD1 (6 bases). Germline-derived CDR1 and CDR2 are SGHTA and FQGNSA. The CDR3 is 15 residues long. Trimming took 1 base from V and 7 from J, leaving 13 bases between them. CDR3 sequence: CASSLGQQGLEKLFF. CDR3 coding DNA: TGTGCCAGCAGCTTAGGCCAACAGGGACTTGAAAAACTGTTTTTT.

This clonotype was observed once. The chain combines TRBV4-3 with TRBJ1-5, with D uncertain. From germline, CDR1 is LGHNA and CDR2 YSLEER. With 0 bases removed from V and 4 bases from J, the gap between germline ends came to 10 bases. CDR3 length: 15 residues. The chain's CDR3 is CASSQDWGGNQPQHF. In DNA form, the CDR3 reads TGCGCCAGCAGCCAAGATTGGGGAGGTAATCAGCCCCAGCATTTT.

This clonotype occurred a few times. This chain connects TRBV20-1 to TRBJ2-1, with TRBD2 matching 8 bases. The CDR3 covers 20 residues. V shed 0 bases, J shed 4 bases, and the junction held 20 bases outside the gene matches. Germline V CDR1 and CDR2: DFQATT, SNEGSKA (reference sequence). The CDR3 loop is CSARDGSGSPSHRQYNEQFF. The CDR3 nucleotides read TGCAGTGCTAGAGATGGGAGCGGGAGTCCATCACATCGGCAGTACAATGAGCAGTTCTTC.

The chain carries TRBV12-1 and TRBJ1-3; the D call TRBD1 from the table was never checked on the DNA. TRBV12-1 is flagged as a pseudogene. The CDR3 extends over 15 amino acids. Here the CDR3 reads CARGPGPRSGNTIYF. For the CDR3, the DNA is TGTGCCAGGGGCCCCGGGCCCCGCTCTGGAAACACCATATATTTT.

This clonotype was recorded many times. V gene TRBV20-1 combines with J gene TRBJ2-3, with TRBD1 matching 7 bases. This CDR3 spans 16 amino acids. With 3 bases clipped from V and 4 bases from J, the junction kept 13 bases outside the gene matches. The germline V gene encodes CDR1 DFQATT and CDR2 SNEGSKA (reference sequence). The CDR3 reads CSASGVDRLGADTQYF. Here the CDR3 DNA reads TGCAGTGCTAGTGGCGTGGACAGGCTAGGGGCAGATACGCAGTATTTT.

The V and J genes are TRBV18 and TRBJ1-4; D may be TRBD1 (6 bases). CDR1 is KGHSH and CDR2 is LQKENI in the germline V gene. This CDR3 has 15 amino acids. Trimming shortened V by 3 bases and J by 3 bases, and 11 bases separated the two germline ends. The CDR3, as DNA: TGTGCCAGCTCACCGCAACAGGGTTCTAATGAAAAACTGTTTTTT. Its protein is CASSPQQGSNEKLFF.

The sample holds a few counts of this clonotype. The chain has TRBV19 and TRBJ2-2; D might be TRBD1 (7 bases). The CDR3 is made up of 14 amino acids. V lost 5 bases, J lost 4 bases, and 11 bases lay in between. Germline V gene lookup returns CDR1 LNHDA and CDR2 SQIVND (reference sequence). Written as DNA, the CDR3 is TGTGCCAGTAGTGTCCAGGGGGGCACCGGGGAGCTGTTTTTT. Translation: CASSVQGGTGELFF.

The chain joins TRBV15 to TRBJ2-5; a possible D gene is TRBD1 (5 bases). The germline gives CDR1 LNHNV, CDR2 YYDKDF (reference sequence). V was cut by 6 bases and J by 1 base, with 12 bases left in between. The CDR3 is 14 amino acids. The CDR3 reads CATRVQGFQETQYF. CDR3 nucleotides: TGTGCCACCAGGGTGCAGGGCTTCCAAGAGACCCAGTACTTC.